These T cell receptor beta chains were read from a single sample in a study of control samples from healthy donors and cancer patients. The data were produced by immunoSEQ multiplex PCR, yet TCRdb's version contains in-frame clones alone and is incomplete. The table shows 150,000 to 200,000 clones, with 70% to 90% occurring only once. Source material: blood. These receptors originate from a man aged 30-40 years in good health. CDR3s include the opening cysteine and the closing phenylalanine or tryptophan. A D gene is named only where the DNA matches it firmly. Size values are once, few and many counts, or a class for expanded clones, and some rows have none.

j_call clone_size d_call v_call cdr3_aa
TRBJ1-6 - - TRBV2 CASKEGYNSPLHF
TRBJ1-5 - TRBD1 TRBV5-6 CASSFRGGQGNHQPQHF
TRBJ1-3 - - TRBV6-5 CASSPDRLSGNTIYF
TRBJ1-4 - - TRBV20-1 CSASAEKLFF
TRBJ2-5 - TRBD2 TRBV7-2 CASSLSGSRETQYF
TRBJ1-1 - - TRBV13 CASSRNIRTLGTEAFF
TRBJ1-2 - - TRBV6-1 CASSEARGQTYYGYTF
TRBJ1-2 - - TRBV28 CASSFRTGVSYTF
TRBJ1-5 - - TRBV5-5 CASSPDRTLNQPQHF
TRBJ2-2 - TRBD2 TRBV11-2 CASSGGGSTGELFF
TRBJ2-3 - TRBD2 TRBV7-2 CASSIGLAPDTQYF
TRBJ2-1 - TRBD2 TRBV4-2 CASSPLAGGRYEQFF
TRBJ2-5 once TRBD2 TRBV9 CASSASGGAGVETQYF
TRBJ2-1 - - TRBV14 CASSPSREKRNEQFF
TRBJ1-1 - - TRBV3-1/TRBV3-2 CASSQEGSSNTEAFF
TRBJ1-5 - - TRBV11-2 CASSLRSGDQPQHF
TRBJ2-2 - TRBD1 TRBV5-1 CASSVGLRDRASNTGELFF
TRBJ1-2 - - TRBV10-3 CAISETPGTPYGYTF
TRBJ2-7 - TRBD2 TRBV4-1 CASSSPAGTSYEQYF
TRBJ1-5 few TRBD1 TRBV23-1 CASSQISGGGQPQHF
TRBJ1-5 - TRBD1 TRBV19 CASSGTGDQPQHF
TRBJ2-1 - TRBD2 TRBV11-3 CASSARGGSYNEQFF
TRBJ2-7 - TRBD2 TRBV27 CASWTSGRATYEQYF
TRBJ1-1 - TRBD1 TRBV5-1 CASSLKDREGSVFF
TRBJ1-2 - TRBD1 TRBV19 CASSPPDRVVGYTF
TRBJ1-5 few - TRBV6-1 CASSEKLQPQHF
TRBJ2-7 - - TRBV3-1/TRBV3-2 CASSHLTYEQYF
TRBJ2-7 - - TRBV20-1 CSALAAQQYF